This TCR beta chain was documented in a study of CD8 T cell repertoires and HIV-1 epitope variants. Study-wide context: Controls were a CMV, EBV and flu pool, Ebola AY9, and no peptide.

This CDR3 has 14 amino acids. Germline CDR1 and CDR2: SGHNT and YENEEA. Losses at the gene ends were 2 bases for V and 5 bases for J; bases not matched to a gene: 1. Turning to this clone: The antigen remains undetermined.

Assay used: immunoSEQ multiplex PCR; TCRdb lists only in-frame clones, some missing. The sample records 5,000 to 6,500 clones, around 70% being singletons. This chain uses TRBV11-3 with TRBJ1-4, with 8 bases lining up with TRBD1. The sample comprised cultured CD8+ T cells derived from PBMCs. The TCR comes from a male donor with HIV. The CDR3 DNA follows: TGTGCCAGCAGCTTACGACAGGGGAATGAAAAACTGTTTTTT. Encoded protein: CASSLRQGNEKLFF.